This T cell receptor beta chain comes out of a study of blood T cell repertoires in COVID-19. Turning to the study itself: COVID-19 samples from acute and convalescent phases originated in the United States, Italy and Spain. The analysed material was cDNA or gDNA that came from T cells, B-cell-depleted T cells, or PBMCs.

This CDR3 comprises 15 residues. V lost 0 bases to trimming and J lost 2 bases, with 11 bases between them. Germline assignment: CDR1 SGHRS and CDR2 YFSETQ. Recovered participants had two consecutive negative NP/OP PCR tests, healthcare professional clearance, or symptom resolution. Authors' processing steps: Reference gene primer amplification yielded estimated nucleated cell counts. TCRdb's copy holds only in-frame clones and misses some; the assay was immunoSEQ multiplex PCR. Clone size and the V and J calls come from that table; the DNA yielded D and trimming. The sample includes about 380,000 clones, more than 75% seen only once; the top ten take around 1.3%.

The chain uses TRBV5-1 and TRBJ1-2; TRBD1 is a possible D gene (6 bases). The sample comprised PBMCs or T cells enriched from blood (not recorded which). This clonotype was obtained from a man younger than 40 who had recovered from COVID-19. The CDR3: CASSLAPGVNYGYTF. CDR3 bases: TGCGCCAGCAGCTTGGCTCCAGGGGTGAACTATGGCTACACCTTC.